The clone carrying this TCR beta chain was seen a few times. This sample is part of a study of identical twins. TCRdb re-derived calls from the 5' RACE reads in MiXCR, one entry per CDR3 protein. The table has some 790,000 distinct CDR3 sequences, about 20% seen once. This CDR3 contains 16 residues. A further study also used this sample, focusing on T cells expressing NK-cell markers. That report adds: CD3+CD56+NKG2C+, CD3+CD56+NKG2C- and CD3+CD56-NKG2C+ T cells, once sorted, supplied the TCR beta repertoires.

The chain carries TRBV21-1 and TRBJ2-7; the listed D gene, TRBD2, was not tested against the DNA. TRBV21-1 is marked as a pseudogene. Sequenced input: PBMCs. This clonotype was obtained from a woman between 18 and 30 years old in good health. The CDR3 DNA follows: TGTGCCAGCAGCCAAAACCCCCGACAAGTCCTCTACGAGCAGTACTTC. Translating it yields CASSQNPRQVLYEQYF.